This T cell receptor beta chain originates from a study of a mutant IDH1 vaccine in newly diagnosed glioma. Study as a whole: Most had both radiotherapy and temozolomide beforehand; others had only one. At week 35 came visit V12, and visit V13 followed at week 47. Study-level results: Changes in the top peripheral T cell clonotypes seemingly had no bearing on pseudoprogression.

Time point in this sample: week 35, safety follow-up. What each vaccine dose contained was 300 ug of mutant IDH1 20-mer peptide, accompanied by topical imiquimod. Regarding this clone: What it recognizes is unknown.

Assay used: immunoSEQ multiplex PCR; TCRdb lists only in-frame clones, some missing. The sample lists some 48,000 clones; around four fifths were seen once. The CDR3 contains 15 residues. Trimming cost V 6 bases and J 0 bases, with 12 bases left between them. Germline CDR1 and CDR2: MNHEY and SVGAGI. Sequences were derived from PBMCs, sampled from a glioma patient whose treatment included an IDH1 peptide vaccine. This receptor was taken from a man aged 40-50 years with glioma. The chain has TRBV6-5 and TRBJ1-3, with no clear D. As DNA, the CDR3 is TGTGCCAGCAGCCGGCTGGGGTTCTCTGGAAACACCATATATTTT. Residues: CASSRLGFSGNTIYF.